The source of this T cell receptor beta chain is a study of blood T cells in healthy people across ages. Study-wide findings and caveats: The recorded TCR beta diversity per million T cells decreased in a roughly linear manner with age.

A second PCR, run for roughly 7 to 12 cycles, used a sample-barcoded 5' primer plus a J-beta primer mix. TCRdb fed the 5' RACE reads into MiXCR, producing one record per CDR3 protein. Here the sample spans 750,000 to 1,000,000 distinct CDR3 sequences, 25% to 35% being singletons. The V end was cut by 3 bases, the J end by 6 bases, with 11 bases between. The CDR3 is 13 residues long. The table lists this clonotype with many counts. No antigen is known for it. These data also formed part of another study, on T cells of mothers and their children. In that study: The second PCR used the M1S primer, and this primer added sample barcodes and 2-4 random nucleotides. The yield was over 8.5 million TCR beta CDR3 reads from each mother and a few million from each child.

The source is a woman between 35 and 50 years old in good health. The specimen was blood. The chain is built from TRBV12-3 or TRBV12-4 and TRBJ1-1; D is unclear. In DNA, the CDR3 is TGTGCCAGCAGTTTTGGAGGGCGCGCTGAAGCTTTCTTT. This gives the protein CASSFGGRAEAFF.